Presented here are 26 T cell receptor beta chains from one specimen sequenced in a study of CD8+ T cells in alopecia areata. Isolated RNA was reverse transcribed into cDNA used as the sequencing template. Sequencing used immunoSEQ multiplex PCR; TCRdb keeps in-frame clones, though not all of them. In the table there are approximately 65,000 clones, roughly half of which are singletons. The starting material was CD8+ T cells sorted from blood, obtained at week 0. The source is a human donor with alopecia areata.

The chain has TRBV27 and TRBJ1-1; D is perhaps TRBD1 (5 bases). The length of the CDR3 is 16 residues. V lost 5 bases, J lost 2 bases, and 18 bases lay in between. Germline CDR1 reads MNHEY; CDR2 reads SMNVEV (reference sequence). CDR3: CASSTSAGIINTEAFF. The CDR3 DNA reads TGTGCCAGCAGTACTAGCGCAGGGATCATAAACACTGAAGCTTTCTTT.

This sequence joins TRBV4-3 and TRBJ2-5; 11 nucleotides match TRBD2. J lost 0 bases, V lost 1 base, and 4 bases had no gene match. Germline V gene data show CDR1 as LGHNA and CDR2 as YSLEER. The CDR3 runs 17 residues. In DNA form, the CDR3 reads TGCGCCAGCAGCCAAGGGACTAGCGGGTACTACCAAGAGACCCAGTACTTC. It translates to CASSQGTSGYYQETQYF.

The J gene is TRBJ2-1, the V gene TRBV7-9; D might be TRBD1 (6 bases). The CDR3 totals 15 residues. The V end was cut by 6 bases, the J end by 7 bases, with 19 bases between. The germline V gene has CDR1 SEHNR and CDR2 FQNEAQ (reference sequence). CDR3: CASSFTGMGRNEQFF. CDR3 sequence (DNA): TGTGCCAGCAGTTTTACAGGGATGGGTAGGAATGAGCAGTTCTTC.

The J gene is TRBJ2-7, the V gene TRBV5-4; no reliable D call. The CDR3 length is 14 residues. Germline V gene data show CDR1 as SGHNT and CDR2 as YYREEE (reference sequence). V lost 2 bases and J 5 bases, leaving 14 bases between the germline ends. CDR3 bases: TGTGCCAGCAGCTTAATAGTGGGATCGGACGAGCAGTACTTC. Translation: CASSLIVGSDEQYF.

V gene TRBV29-1 combines with J gene TRBJ2-1, with D unresolved. The V end lost 5 bases, the J end lost 6 bases, and 14 bases lay between the germline ends. From germline, CDR1 is SQVTM and CDR2 ANQGSEA. The CDR3 is 13 amino acids. The CDR3 region has the DNA TGCAGCGTTCCCGGCGGAAAGGGCAATGAGCAGTTCTTC. This translates into CSVPGGKGNEQFF.

This chain connects TRBV6-5 to TRBJ2-5; 7 bases are shared with TRBD2. The CDR3 extends over 15 amino acids. Germline CDR1 and CDR2: MNHEY and SVGAGI. The junction had 2 bases not matched to a gene; V was cut back by 0 bases and J by 1 base. CDR3 region: CASSYSGGTQETQYF. DNA for the CDR3: TGTGCCAGCAGTTACTCGGGGGGGACCCAAGAGACCCAGTACTTC.

V usage is TRBV29-1 and J usage is TRBJ2-4, with a possible D match to TRBD2 (6 bases). This CDR3 spans 13 amino acids. V was cut by 8 bases and J by 3 bases, with 14 bases left in between. The V gene's germline CDR1 is SQVTM and CDR2 ANQGSEA. The CDR3 coding sequence is TGCAGCCCCAGGTGGGGAGGCAAAAACATTCAGTACTTC. As protein: CSPRWGGKNIQYF.

This clone was seen more than once but under ten times. The chain couples TRBV7-2 to TRBJ2-7; TRBD1 is a possible D gene (6 bases). CDR1 is SGHTA and CDR2 is FQGNSA in the germline V gene. This CDR3 comprises 13 residues. The V and J ends lost 2 bases and 4 bases respectively, with 9 bases between them. CDR3 in DNA: TGTGCCAGCAGCTTAACAGGGCCTTACGAGCAGTACTTC. It is translated as CASSLTGPYEQYF.

The CDR3 here is CAWSARLRTGELFF. CDR3 in DNA: TGTGCCTGGAGTGCTCGACTTAGAACCGGGGAGCTGTTTTTT. This chain joins TRBV30 and TRBJ2-2, with D uncertain. The V and J ends lost 1 base and 5 bases respectively, with 11 bases between them. Germline CDR1 and CDR2: GTSNPN and SVGIG (reference sequence). The CDR3 runs to 14 residues.

The rearrangement joins TRBV29-1 to TRBJ2-5; TRBD1 matches 7 bases. CDR1 is SQVTM, CDR2 ANQGSEA, per germline. This CDR3 comprises 13 residues. The V gene end was trimmed by 6 bases and the J gene end by 4 bases; junction bases not matched to a gene: 8. CDR3 amino acids: CSVAGPGGETQYF. CDR3 bases: TGCAGCGTCGCCGGGCCAGGGGGAGAGACCCAGTACTTC.

J is TRBJ2-5 and V is TRBV27; no clear D gene. This CDR3 comprises 13 residues. Germline V lookup: CDR1 MNHEY, CDR2 SMNVEV (reference sequence). V was shortened by 4 bases and J by 0 bases, with 6 bases between the two germline ends. CDR3 coding DNA: TGTGCCAGCAGTTATGGCAACCAAGAGACCCAGTACTTC. It codes for CASSYGNQETQYF.

The chain uses TRBV6-6 and TRBJ2-1; 10 bases match TRBD2. J gave up 3 bases and V 7 bases, and 6 bases lay outside the gene matches. Germline values: CDR1 MNHNY, CDR2 SVGAGI (reference sequence). The CDR3 has 15 amino acids. The CDR3 spells CASTRTSGLYNEQFF. In nucleotides, the CDR3 is TGTGCCAGCACCCGGACTAGCGGCCTCTACAATGAGCAGTTCTTC.

This clone was seen a handful of times. The chain recombines TRBV19 with TRBJ2-1; TRBD1 matches 8 bases. Trimming took 2 bases from V and 6 from J; bases not matched to a gene: 6. Germline V lookup: CDR1 LNHDA, CDR2 SQIVND (reference sequence). This CDR3 is 15 amino acids long. The CDR3 sequence: CASSISGTGRNEQFF. DNA for the CDR3: TGTGCCAGTAGTATATCCGGGACAGGTCGCAATGAGCAGTTCTTC.

As DNA, the CDR3 is TGCGCCAGCAGCCAAGCAGGGGGAGGGGGTTACGAGCAGTACTTC. It codes for CASSQAGGGGYEQYF. The chain joins TRBV4-1 to TRBJ2-7; D may correspond to TRBD1 or TRBD2 (7 bases each). Between the trimmed V and J ends, which lost 1 base and 4 bases, there was a span of 14 bases. The CDR3 runs 15 residues. Germline V gene lookup returns CDR1 MGHRA and CDR2 YSYEKL.

J is TRBJ2-7 and V is TRBV29-1; no reliable D call. Germline V gene sequence: CDR1 SQVTM, CDR2 ANQGSEA. Trimming removed 7 bases at V and 6 bases at J, with 19 bases between. The CDR3 spans 13 residues. CDR3: CSGTRGDSSEQYF. The DNA for the CDR3 is TGCAGCGGGACCCGCGGAGACTCGTCCGAGCAGTACTTC.

The gene calls are TRBV5-1 and TRBJ2-6; no clear D gene. Germline V lookup: CDR1 SGHRS, CDR2 YFSETQ. This CDR3 is 13 amino acids long. Deletions cut 4 bases from V and 4 bases from J, with 6 bases between. CDR3 coding DNA: TGCGCCAGCAGCCCAGGAGGGGCCAACGTCCTGACTTTC. Translating gives CASSPGGANVLTF.

This chain links TRBV5-6 with TRBJ2-3; 9 positions match TRBD2. The V and J ends lost 0 bases and 3 bases, in that order; junction bases with no gene match: 8. Per germline, CDR1 SGHDT and CDR2 YYEEEE. The CDR3 spans 17 residues. CDR3 region: CASSLAGLAGETDTQYF. The CDR3 DNA sequence: TGTGCCAGCAGCTTGGCCGGATTAGCGGGGGAGACAGATACGCAGTATTTT.

V is TRBV5-1 and J is TRBJ2-7; 8 nucleotides agree with TRBD2. CDR1 is SGHRS, CDR2 YFSETQ, per germline. The CDR3 has 16 amino acids. The J segment lost 2 bases and the V segment lost 1 base, leaving 8 bases of the junction unmatched. CDR3 sequence: CASSLNPGLVTYEQYF. The CDR3 coding sequence is TGCGCCAGCAGCTTGAACCCGGGACTAGTAACCTACGAGCAGTACTTC.

This clone has more than one count but fewer than ten. V usage is TRBV28 and J usage is TRBJ2-1; D may be TRBD1 or TRBD2 (5 bases each). CDR1 is MDHEN, CDR2 SYDVKM, per germline. The CDR3 has 16 amino acids. Trimming removed 7 bases from V and 8 bases from J, with 24 bases in between. CDR3 DNA sequence: TGTGCCAGCACAACCCCCGGGACCTACCGTGGGGATGAGCAGTTCTTC. This gives the protein CASTTPGTYRGDEQFF.

The rearrangement links TRBV5-6 to TRBJ2-1; D remains unclear. Germline loops: CDR1 SGHDT, CDR2 YYEEEE. Trimming cost V 5 bases and J 0 bases, with 12 bases left between them. The CDR3 is 15 residues long. Here the CDR3 reads CASRPGTDSYNEQFF. CDR3 DNA sequence: TGTGCCAGCAGACCAGGCACGGACTCCTACAATGAGCAGTTCTTC.

This clone was detected only a few times. The CDR3 loop reads CASSTPGQGPSGANVLTF. CDR3 coding DNA: TGTGCCAGCAGCACTCCGGGACAGGGACCCTCTGGGGCCAACGTCCTGACTTTC. The V gene is TRBV5-5, the J gene TRBJ2-6, with 9 bases lining up with TRBD1. The germline CDR1 and CDR2 sequences are SGHKS and YYEKEE (reference sequence). This CDR3 comprises 18 residues. V gave up 4 bases and J gave up 0 bases; unmatched junction bases: 8.

This clone was observed at least ten times. At the DNA level, this CDR3 is encoded by other sequences in the same sample as well. The J gene is TRBJ2-2, the V gene TRBV29-1; D gene unclear. Germline V lookup: CDR1 SQVTM, CDR2 ANQGSEA. CDR3 length equals 14 residues. V was shortened by 5 bases and J by 2 bases, with 12 bases between the two germline ends. CDR3 bases: TGCAGCGTTCCCGGACCGGCTAACACCGGGGAGCTGTTTTTT. Its protein is CSVPGPANTGELFF.

The chain combines TRBV28 with TRBJ1-5; the D is unclear. Trimming removed 10 bases at V and 4 bases at J, with 14 bases between. This CDR3 has 13 residues. Germline CDR1 MDHEN, CDR2 SYDVKM. CDR3 in amino acids: CATLLTGNQPQHF. DNA for the CDR3: TGTGCCACCCTGCTCACGGGAAATCAGCCCCAGCATTTT.

This CDR3 is CASSPRDYGPQETQYF. The DNA for the CDR3 is TGTGCCAGCAGCCCTCGGGACTACGGACCTCAAGAGACCCAGTACTTC. The rearrangement links TRBV7-2 to TRBJ2-5; 7 nucleotides align to TRBD2. This CDR3 has 16 residues. The trim removed 5 bases at V and 2 bases at J, leaving 11 bases unmatched. Looked up from germline, CDR1 is SGHTA and CDR2 is FQGNSA.

The gene calls are TRBV29-1 and TRBJ2-1; TRBD2 might be the D (5 bases). The CDR3 contains 13 residues. Germline CDR1 is SQVTM and CDR2 is ANQGSEA. The V end lost 5 bases, the J end lost 3 bases, and 11 bases lay between the germline ends. CDR3 DNA: TGCAGCGTTAACCCGAGCGGCTACAATGAGCAGTTCTTC. As protein: CSVNPSGYNEQFF.

This clone was counted a few times. This chain joins TRBV29-1 and TRBJ2-1; D might be TRBD1 (5 bases). Trimming took off 1 base at V and 4 bases at J, with 11 bases between the two ends. This CDR3 region has 14 residues. The V gene's germline CDR1 is SQVTM and CDR2 ANQGSEA. The CDR3 nucleotides read TGCAGCGTTGAAGTACCCCGGACATACAATGAGCAGTTCTTC. Its protein product is CSVEVPRTYNEQFF.